Following are 21 T cell receptor beta chains from one sample sequenced in a study of blood T cell repertoires in COVID-19. The protocol was immunoSEQ multiplex PCR, while the TCRdb copy is restricted to in-frame clones and leaves out a portion. The repertoire holds tens of thousands of clones, with more than 75% as singletons. The material sequenced was PBMCs or T cells enriched from blood (not recorded which). These receptors came from a middle-aged woman who had recovered from COVID-19.

This clone was detected only a few times. The chain is built from TRBV4-2 and TRBJ1-6, with D perhaps TRBD1 (6 bases). CDR3 size: 17 residues. Trimming cost V 4 bases and J 8 bases, with 21 bases left between them. Germline V gives CDR1 LGHNA, CDR2 YNFKEQ. The CDR3 sequence: CASSPNPRGRIDSPLHF. CDR3 DNA sequence: TGTGCCAGCAGCCCCAATCCCAGGGGTAGGATTGATTCACCCCTCCACTTT.

This sequence joins TRBV7-6 and TRBJ1-4; 10 bases agree with TRBD1. Trimming cost V 3 bases and J 7 bases; bases outside gene matches: 14. CDR1 and CDR2 (germline): SGHVS, FNYEAQ. The CDR3 loop spans 18 amino acids. The CDR3 reads CASSFLTGGSRLGEKLFF. In DNA, the CDR3 is TGTGCCAGCAGCTTCTTGACAGGGGGCAGCCGGCTTGGTGAAAAACTGTTTTTT.

V gene TRBV27 combines with J gene TRBJ2-4; D perhaps matches TRBD1 (6 bases). Germline lookup yields CDR1 MNHEY and CDR2 SMNVEV (reference sequence). The CDR3 runs 16 residues. Trimming removed 6 bases from V and 0 bases from J, with 15 bases in between. CDR3 nucleotide sequence: TGTGCCAGCAGGGCCCTCACAGGGATAGCCAAAAACATTCAGTACTTC. Translated: CASRALTGIAKNIQYF.

The V gene is TRBV5-4, the J gene TRBJ2-5, with a tentative D call TRBD2 (6 bases). Germline CDR1 is SGHNT and CDR2 is YYREEE (reference sequence). Between the trimmed V and J ends, which lost 4 bases and 5 bases, there was a span of 15 bases. This CDR3 has 14 residues. CDR3 in amino acids: CASSARGSRETQYF. The DNA for the CDR3 is TGTGCCAGCAGCGCCCGGGGGTCCCGGGAGACCCAGTACTTC.

The J gene is TRBJ2-1, the V gene TRBV7-9; 11 nucleotides match TRBD1. The CDR3 has 15 amino acids. Looked up from germline, CDR1 is SEHNR and CDR2 is FQNEAQ (reference sequence). V lost 5 bases to trimming and J lost 7 bases; unmatched junction nucleotides: 7. This CDR3 is CASSRGQGELNEQFF. CDR3 nucleotide sequence: TGTGCCAGCAGCCGGGGACAGGGGGAATTAAATGAGCAGTTCTTC.

This chain joins TRBV7-9 and TRBJ1-5, with TRBD1 as a possible D gene (5 bases). The CDR3 is made up of 14 amino acids. Trimming shortened V by 5 bases and J by 4 bases, and 12 bases separated the two germline ends. CDR1 is SEHNR and CDR2 is FQNEAQ in the germline V gene (reference sequence). CDR3 residues: CASSPSGANQPQHF. CDR3 DNA: TGTGCCAGCAGCCCCAGTGGGGCAAATCAGCCCCAGCATTTT.

The gene calls are TRBV12-5 and TRBJ2-7, with 7 positions matching TRBD1. Germline CDR1 is LGHNT and CDR2 is FRNRAP. V shed 1 base and J 2 bases; nucleotides not matched to a gene: 5. The CDR3 extends over 15 amino acids. CDR3 protein: CASGLDPGGAYEQYF. The CDR3 DNA sequence: TGTGCTAGTGGTTTGGACCCAGGGGGAGCCTACGAGCAGTACTTC.

CDR3 loop: CASSPRGRSGNTIYF. The CDR3 region has the DNA TGTGCCAGCAGCCCCAGGGGGCGGTCTGGAAACACCATATATTTT. The chain combines TRBV13 with TRBJ1-3, with TRBD1 identical over 8 bases. Germline assignment: CDR1 PRHDT and CDR2 FYEKMQ (reference sequence). There are 15 residues in the CDR3. V shed 5 bases, J shed 1 base, and the junction held 4 bases outside the gene matches.

The chain couples TRBV5-1 to TRBJ1-2; D possibly corresponds to TRBD1 (6 bases). CDR3 size: 14 residues. V lost 9 bases and J lost 8, with 23 bases in between. Germline CDR1 SGHRS, CDR2 YFSETQ. DNA of the CDR3: TGCGCCACATCATTGGCAGGGGAAGCGTTGGGCTACACCTTC. This codes for CATSLAGEALGYTF.

The genes are TRBV10-3 and TRBJ2-5; D possibly corresponds to TRBD2 (6 bases). The germline CDR1 and CDR2 sequences are ENHRY and SYGVKD. The CDR3 is 15 residues long. The ends were cut back, 5 bases at V and 4 bases at J, with 17 bases in the middle. For the CDR3, the DNA is TGTGCCATCAGTTCACTAGCCGGGGACGGAGAGACCCAGTACTTC. It specifies CAISSLAGDGETQYF.

The gene calls are TRBV11-2 and TRBJ2-7; no reliable D call. The V gene lost 5 bases and the J gene lost 3 bases, with 5 bases spanning the gap. The CDR3 has 11 residues. The germline CDR1 and CDR2 sequences are SGHAT and FQNNGV. Here the CDR3 reads CASSPLYEQYF. The CDR3 DNA is TGTGCCAGCAGCCCCCTCTACGAGCAGTACTTC.

The chain is built from TRBV2 and TRBJ1-2; 7 bases match TRBD1. CDR1 SNHLY and CDR2 FYNNEI come from the germline V gene. V trimming: 9 bases; J trimming: 6 bases; junction bases outside the gene matches: 16. The CDR3 is 15 residues long. Written as DNA, the CDR3 is TGTGCCAGGAACTCCGACCCTAGGGGGACAGATGGCTACACCTTC. Protein product: CARNSDPRGTDGYTF.

The CDR3: CASSAQTSGDTGELFF. In nucleotides, the CDR3 is TGTGCCAGCAGCGCACAGACTAGCGGCGACACCGGGGAGCTGTTTTTT. The chain combines TRBV3-1 (or the pseudogene TRBV3-2) with TRBJ2-2, with 9 nucleotides matching TRBD2. From germline, CDR1 is LGHDT and CDR2 YNNKEL (reference sequence). CDR3 length: 16 amino acids. V lost 5 bases, J lost 3 bases, and 7 bases stayed unmatched.

This chain connects TRBV21-1 to TRBJ1-4; the table calls TRBD1, which could not be checked here. TRBV21-1 counts as a pseudogene. The CDR3 is made up of 14 amino acids. For the CDR3, the DNA is TGTGCCAGCAGCAAAGCGGACAGGGAGGAAAAACTGTTTTTT. It is translated as CASSKADREEKLFF.

The chain uses TRBV9 and TRBJ1-3; 9 bases fit TRBD1. Germline-derived CDR1 and CDR2 are SGDLS and YYNGEE. The V gene end was trimmed by 0 bases and the J gene end by 2 bases; junction bases not matched to a gene: 6. CDR3 size: 17 residues. The CDR3 coding sequence is TGTGCCAGCAGCGTAGGGCCGACAGGGGGGACTGGAAACACCATATATTTT. Translated, it gives CASSVGPTGGTGNTIYF.

The chain recombines TRBV7-8 with TRBJ1-3; D is ambiguous. V shed 2 bases and J shed 0 bases, with 2 bases lying between them. Germline CDR1 and CDR2: SGHVS and FQNEAQ. CDR3 length: 13 residues. This chain's CDR3 is CASSLLSGNTIYF. The CDR3 nucleotides are TGTGCCAGCAGCTTACTCTCTGGAAACACCATATATTTT.

The chain employs TRBV11-2 and TRBJ1-2; D is perhaps TRBD1 (5 bases). The CDR3 extends over 15 amino acids. Trimming removed 7 bases at V and 6 bases at J, with 21 bases between. Germline loops: CDR1 SGHAT, CDR2 FQNNGV. CDR3 sequence: CASNYLQGTANGYTF. CDR3 sequence (DNA): TGTGCCAGCAACTATCTCCAGGGTACGGCTAATGGCTACACCTTC.

J is TRBJ1-2 and V is TRBV5-4, with D possibly TRBD1 on 5 matching bases. V lost 4 bases to trimming and J lost 12 bases, with 19 bases between them. The CDR3 has 13 amino acids. Germline-derived CDR1 and CDR2 are SGHNT and YYREEE (reference sequence). The CDR3 loop reads CASSQAHLPQDTF. The CDR3 DNA sequence: TGTGCCAGCAGCCAAGCTCACTTACCACAGGACACCTTC.

J is TRBJ1-5 and V is TRBV12-3 or TRBV12-4; D remains ambiguous. This CDR3 is 13 amino acids long. The ends were cut back, 5 bases at V and 4 bases at J, with 9 bases in the middle. CDR3 in DNA: TGTGCCAGCAGTCCCCCGAGTAATCAGCCCCAGCATTTT. This encodes CASSPPSNQPQHF.

The chain has TRBV4-2 and TRBJ2-5; 7 bases map to TRBD2. V shed 4 bases and J 5 bases; nucleotides not matched to a gene: 10. Looked up from germline, CDR1 is LGHNA and CDR2 is YNFKEQ. The CDR3 totals 15 residues. The CDR3 DNA is TGTGCCAGCAGCCCCTGGAGTAGCGGGTCCGAGACCCAGTACTTC. Protein sequence: CASSPWSSGSETQYF.

This chain uses TRBV27 with TRBJ2-1; 7 nucleotides align to TRBD2. Germline CDR1 reads MNHEY; CDR2 reads SMNVEV (reference sequence). J lost 0 bases, V lost 8 bases, and 10 bases had no gene match. CDR3 length: 16 amino acids. CDR3 sequence: CASFRWGGSSYNEQFF. CDR3 DNA: TGTGCCAGCTTTAGGTGGGGGGGGAGCTCCTACAATGAGCAGTTCTTC.